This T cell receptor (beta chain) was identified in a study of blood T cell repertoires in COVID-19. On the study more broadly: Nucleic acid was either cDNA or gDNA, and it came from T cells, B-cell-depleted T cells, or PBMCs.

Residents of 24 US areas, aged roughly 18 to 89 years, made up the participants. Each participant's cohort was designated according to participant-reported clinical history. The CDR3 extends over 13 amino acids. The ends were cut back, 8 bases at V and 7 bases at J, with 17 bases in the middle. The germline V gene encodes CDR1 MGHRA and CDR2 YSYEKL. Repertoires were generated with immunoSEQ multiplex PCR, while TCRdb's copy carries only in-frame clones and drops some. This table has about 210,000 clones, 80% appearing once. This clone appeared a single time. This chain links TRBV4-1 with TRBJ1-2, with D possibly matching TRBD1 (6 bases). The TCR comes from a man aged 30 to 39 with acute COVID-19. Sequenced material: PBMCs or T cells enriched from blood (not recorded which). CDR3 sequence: CASPLVGAGGYTF. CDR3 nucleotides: TGCGCCAGCCCTCTAGTGGGGGCGGGTGGCTACACCTTC.